This is a list of T cell receptor beta chains from one sample in a study of T cells in Graves' hyperthyroidism and ophthalmopathy. TCRdb called the multiplex PCR reads again in MiXCR, with one record for every CDR3 protein. Among hundreds of thousands of distinct CDR3 sequences listed, around 19% were seen once. Sequenced sample: blood. These receptors all come from a man in his forties with Graves' hyperthyroidism. Both conserved end residues are part of each CDR3. D genes are given only for firm matches. Expanded clones get a size class; other rows say once, few or many, or leave the size out.

J | D | size | V | CDR3 | DNA
TRBJ1-1 | TRBD1 | many | TRBV7-2 | CASSPNRGDRWNTEAFF | TGTGCCAGCAGCCCTAACAGGGGTGACCGGTGGAACACTGAAGCTTTCTTT
TRBJ1-1 | TRBD1 | many | TRBV28 | CASSFRGGDTEAFF | TGTGCCAGCAGTTTCAGGGGGGGGGACACTGAAGCTTTCTTT
TRBJ2-1 | TRBD2 | many | TRBV6-2/TRBV6-3 | CASSSIAASGDYNEQFF | TGTGCCAGCAGTTCCATAGCGGCTAGCGGGGACTACAATGAGCAGTTCTTC
TRBJ1-5 | TRBD1 | many | TRBV5-5 | CASSPDRGQGQPQHF | TGTGCCAGCAGCCCGGACAGGGGGCAGGGTCAGCCCCAGCATTTT
TRBJ2-5 | TRBD1 | . | TRBV14 | CASSQNTGGSETQYF | TGTGCCAGCAGCCAGAATACAGGGGGCTCAGAGACCCAGTACTTC
TRBJ2-3 | TRBD2 | . | TRBV28 | CASSAGGGMTDTQYF | TGTGCCAGCAGTGCAGGCGGGGGGATGACGGATACGCAGTATTTT
TRBJ2-1 | TRBD1 | many | TRBV7-2 | CASSTRDRGVNEQFF | TGTGCCAGCAGCACCCGGGACAGGGGGGTAAATGAGCAGTTCTTC
TRBJ2-5 | TRBD1 | . | TRBV19 | CASSPGQDLETQYF | TGTGCCAGTAGTCCCGGACAGGATTTAGAGACCCAGTACTTC
TRBJ2-2 | . | few | TRBV12-3/TRBV12-4 | CASSLARSANTGELFF | TGTGCCAGCAGTTTAGCGCGGAGCGCGAACACCGGGGAGCTGTTTTTT
TRBJ2-5 | TRBD2 | few | TRBV9 | CASSPGLFQETQYF | TGTGCCAGCAGCCCGGGACTATTCCAAGAGACCCAGTACTTC
TRBJ1-5 | . | few | TRBV7-2 | CASSYQTRQPQHF | TGTGCCAGCAGCTATCAGACTCGACAGCCCCAGCATTTT
TRBJ2-5 | TRBD1 | . | TRBV5-6 | CASSFWAGGETQYF | TGTGCCAGCAGCTTTTGGGCAGGGGGAGAGACCCAGTACTTC
TRBJ1-4 | TRBD1 | . | TRBV18 | CASSPPVGQGNEKLFF | TGTGCCAGCTCACCACCCGTGGGACAGGGGAATGAAAAACTGTTTTTT
TRBJ2-7 | TRBD2 | many | TRBV7-2 | CASSLWGGYEQYF | TGTGCCAGCAGCTTATGGGGGGGATACGAGCAGTACTTC
TRBJ2-5 | . | many | TRBV5-1 | CASSPGVASETQYF | TGCGCCAGCAGCCCGGGGGTTGCGTCAGAGACCCAGTACTTC
TRBJ2-7 | . | once | TRBV7-9 | CASSSRSSEQYF | TGTGCCAGCAGCTCGAGATCTAGCGAGCAGTACTTC
TRBJ2-3 | TRBD2 | . | TRBV3-1 | CASSQESGVCQDTQYF | TGTGCCAGCAGCCAAGAGAGCGGGGTGTGTCAAGATACGCAGTATTTT
TRBJ1-2 | TRBD1 | many | TRBV20-1 | CSARGKGQDYYGYTF | TGCAGTGCTAGAGGGAAAGGACAGGACTACTATGGCTACACCTTC
TRBJ2-7 | . | many | TRBV20-1 | CSVEKVSYEQYF | TGCAGTGTGGAGAAGGTCTCCTACGAGCAGTACTTC
TRBJ2-6 | . | many | TRBV12-3/TRBV12-4 | CASTLGGVLTF | TGTGCCAGCACCCTCGGTGGCGTCCTGACTTTC
TRBJ2-1 | . | many | TRBV2 | CASSPLSSYNEQFF | TGTGCCAGCAGTCCACTAAGCTCCTACAATGAGCAGTTCTTC
TRBJ1-6 | . | . | TRBV5-6 | CASSLDGLAGDYSPLHF | TGTGCCAGCAGCTTGGACGGTCTCGCGGGGGACTATTCACCCCTCCACTTT
TRBJ2-7 | TRBD1 | few | TRBV12-3/TRBV12-4 | CASSYRDREDEQYF | TGTGCCAGCAGTTACCGGGACAGGGAAGACGAGCAGTACTTC
TRBJ2-2 | . | many | TRBV10-3 | CATQLRDKSTGELFF | TGTGCCACGCAGTTGAGGGACAAGTCCACCGGGGAGCTGTTTTTT
TRBJ2-7 | TRBD1 | many | TRBV30 | CAWSRDRVYEQYF | TGTGCCTGGAGCCGGGACAGGGTCTACGAGCAGTACTTC
TRBJ1-2 | . | many | TRBV27 | CASSEDTGYGYTF | TGTGCCAGCAGTGAGGACACGGGTTATGGCTACACCTTC
TRBJ2-7 | TRBD1 | many | TRBV12-3/TRBV12-4 | CASRGDRRGSYEQYF | TGTGCCAGCAGGGGGGACAGGAGAGGCTCCTACGAGCAGTACTTC
TRBJ2-7 | . | few | TRBV6-1 | CASTYGYEQYF | TGTGCCAGCACCTACGGCTACGAGCAGTACTTC
TRBJ2-5 | . | once | TRBV5-1 | CASSLVRAQETQYF | TGCGCCAGCAGCTTGGTTAGGGCCCAAGAGACCCAGTACTTC
TRBJ2-1 | TRBD2 | . | TRBV9 | CASSVGGGFDEQFF | TGTGCCAGCAGCGTGGGCGGGGGGTTCGATGAGCAGTTCTTC
TRBJ2-5 | TRBD1 | . | TRBV24-1 | CATSDWDRAETQYF | TGTGCCACCAGTGATTGGGACAGGGCAGAGACCCAGTACTTC
TRBJ2-2 | TRBD2 | . | TRBV7-6 | CASRFGLAGTGELFF | TGTGCCAGCAGATTTGGACTAGCGGGCACCGGGGAGCTGTTTTTT
TRBJ2-7 | TRBD1 | many | TRBV6-2/TRBV6-3 | CASSYPGQGTIEQYF | TGTGCCAGCAGTTATCCGGGACAGGGAACGATCGAGCAGTACTTC
TRBJ2-3 | TRBD2 | many | TRBV3-1 | CASSLRTSGDTDTQYF | TGTGCCAGCAGCCTTAGGACTAGCGGGGACACAGATACGCAGTATTTT
TRBJ2-3 | . | . | TRBV6-5 | CASSYRDADTQYF | TGTGCCAGCAGTTACAGGGACGCAGATACGCAGTATTTT
TRBJ2-2 | . | many | TRBV6-1 | CASRSPRGYYAGELFF | TGTGCCAGCAGGAGTCCTCGGGGATATTACGCCGGGGAGCTGTTTTTT
TRBJ1-1 | . | many | TRBV7-9 | CASSSSRAGKRNTEAFF | TGTGCCAGCAGCTCTTCCCGGGCAGGTAAAAGGAACACTGAAGCTTTCTTT
TRBJ2-7 | TRBD2 | . | TRBV11-2 | CASSLDRQRGDYEQYF | TGTGCCAGCAGCTTAGATCGGCAGCGGGGGGACTACGAGCAGTACTTC
TRBJ2-7 | . | . | TRBV7-9 | CASSLAGNYEQYF | TGTGCCAGCAGCTTGGCCGGCAACTACGAGCAGTACTTC
TRBJ2-1 | . | once | TRBV27 | CASSFAGSSYNEQFF | TGTGCCAGCAGTTTTGCGGGGAGCTCCTACAATGAGCAGTTCTTC
TRBJ2-3 | . | . | TRBV28 | CASSSTGFTDTQYF | TGTGCCAGCAGTTCTACAGGGTTCACAGATACGCAGTATTTT
TRBJ2-3 | TRBD1 | many | TRBV18 | CASSPKDRVTDTQYF | TGTGCCAGCTCACCCAAGGACAGGGTCACAGATACGCAGTATTTT
TRBJ2-1 | . | . | TRBV19 | CASSITQSNEQFF | TGTGCCAGTAGTATCACTCAATCCAATGAGCAGTTCTTC
TRBJ2-3 | . | few | TRBV5-1 | CASSLAPGDTQYF | TGCGCCAGCAGCTTGGCCCCTGGGGATACGCAGTATTTT
TRBJ1-3 | . | few | TRBV28 | CASSLGWGSGNTIYF | TGTGCCAGCAGTTTAGGTTGGGGCTCTGGAAACACCATATATTTT
TRBJ1-3 | . | . | TRBV4-1 | CASSQDMGGEPERSIYF | TGCGCCAGCAGCCAAGATATGGGCGGAGAGCCCGAAAGATCCATATATTTT
TRBJ2-7 | TRBD2 | many | TRBV20-1 | CSAREGSGGGEQYF | TGCAGTGCTAGGGAGGGGAGCGGGGGAGGCGAGCAGTACTTC
TRBJ2-1 | . | . | TRBV20-1 | CSASARNNEQFF | TGCAGTGCTAGTGCACGGAACAATGAGCAGTTCTTC
TRBJ2-3 | . | . | TRBV3-2 | CASSPYPSGGHTDTQYF | TGTGCCAGCAGCCCCTACCCTAGCGGGGGACACACAGATACGCAGTATTTT
TRBJ2-6 | . | . | TRBV5-1 | CASSLDNSGANVLTF | TGCGCCAGCAGCTTGGACAACTCTGGGGCCAACGTCCTGACTTTC
TRBJ2-1 | TRBD1 | many | TRBV24-1 | CATSPGQGLNSNNEQFF | TGTGCCACCAGTCCGGGACAGGGCCTTAACTCAAACAATGAGCAGTTCTTC
TRBJ1-1 | . | many | TRBV11-2 | CASSLGQVNTEAFF | TGTGCCAGCAGCTTAGGACAGGTGAACACTGAAGCTTTCTTT
TRBJ2-3 | . | few | TRBV20-1 | CSATSRGSTDTQYF | TGCAGTGCTACATCGAGGGGTAGCACAGATACGCAGTATTTT
TRBJ2-5 | . | many | TRBV7-9 | CASSLGQSWKTQYF | TGTGCCAGCAGCTTAGGACAGAGCTGGAAGACCCAGTACTTC
TRBJ1-2 | TRBD1 | few | TRBV5-8 | CASSYLQGASYGYTF | TGTGCCAGCAGCTATCTACAGGGGGCGAGCTATGGCTACACCTTC
TRBJ2-3 | TRBD2 | once | TRBV20-1 | CSAMSGRAGTQYF | TGCAGTGCTATGAGCGGGAGGGCCGGTACGCAGTATTTT
TRBJ2-6 | TRBD1 | many | TRBV6-2/TRBV6-3 | CASSYGAGGSGANVLTF | TGTGCCAGCAGTTACGGTGCAGGGGGTTCCGGGGCCAACGTCCTGACTTTC
TRBJ2-3 | TRBD2 | many | TRBV7-2 | CASSAAAGGPSTDTQYF | TGTGCCAGCAGCGCAGCAGCGGGGGGGCCGAGCACAGATACGCAGTATTTT
TRBJ2-3 | TRBD2 | . | TRBV7-3 | CASSRLAESTDTQYF | TGTGCCAGCAGCCGACTAGCGGAAAGCACAGATACGCAGTATTTT